This T cell receptor beta chain derives from a study of regulatory T cells in long-lasting Graves disease. This CDR3 has 15 residues. V lost 6 bases, J lost 2 bases, and 9 bases stayed unmatched. CDR1 and CDR2 (germline): MNHNS, SASEGT. Assembly of TCR beta libraries relied on iRepertoire HTBI primers together with Arm-PCR of CDR3 regions. MiXCR, run by TCRdb on the multiplex PCR reads, gives a single entry per CDR3 protein. Of about half a million distinct CDR3 sequences in the sample, roughly 22% are singletons; the top ten hold under 15%. The time point here: persistent/refractory GD, antithyroid drugs over 5 years with positive TRAb. Construction of the TCR library relied on RNA isolated from PBMCs.

This receptor was obtained from a female donor with Graves disease. Sequencing was performed on peripheral blood mononuclear cells (PBMCs), taken when the disease was refractory, from a patient treated with antithyroid drugs. The rearrangement links TRBV6-1 to TRBJ2-5; 7 bases are shared with TRBD2. Here the CDR3 DNA reads TGTGCCAGCAGCAAAGGACTAGGCCAACAAGAGACCCAGTACTTC. Protein: CASSKGLGQQETQYF.